This is a list of T cell receptor beta chains from one sample in a study of OX40 agonist ivuxolimab in advanced cancers. The data were produced by immunoSEQ multiplex PCR, yet TCRdb's version contains in-frame clones alone and is incomplete. The sample lists more than 100,000 clones, about 94% seen once, with around 0.15% in the top ten. The input for sequencing was CD4+ or CD8+ T cells sorted from blood, taken in a trial of the OX40 agonist ivuxolimab. These receptors originate from an adult with an advanced solid tumor such as melanoma, head and neck, liver or kidney cancer. Both conserved end residues are part of each CDR3. D genes are given only for firm matches.

J gene,V gene,D gene,CDR3 protein,CDR3 DNA
TRBJ1-6,TRBV5-4,.,CASSLKGDRTSPLHF,TGTGCCAGCAGCTTGAAGGGGGACCGGACTTCACCCCTCCACTTT
TRBJ1-1,TRBV25-1,TRBD1,CASRTGLETEAFF,TGTGCCAGCAGGACAGGGTTGGAGACTGAAGCTTTCTTT
TRBJ2-1,TRBV12-5,.,CASAQGGIEQFF,TGTGCTAGTGCTCAGGGGGGGATTGAGCAGTTCTTC
TRBJ2-5,TRBV9,.,CASSPGLGQITQETQYF,TGTGCCAGCAGCCCTGGCCTAGGACAGATCACTCAAGAGACCCAGTACTTC
TRBJ1-1,TRBV7-9,TRBD1,CASSIAGTGLTEAFF,TGTGCCAGCAGCATCGCCGGGACAGGGCTAACTGAAGCTTTCTTT
TRBJ2-7,TRBV7-9,.,CASSLQSYEQYF,TGTGCCAGCAGCTTACAGTCTTACGAGCAGTACTTC
TRBJ2-7,TRBV9,.,CASSVGQSEQYF,TGTGCCAGCAGCGTAGGGCAATCCGAGCAGTACTTC
TRBJ2-2,TRBV5-1,.,CATHRDINTGELFF,TGCGCCACCCACCGGGACATCAACACCGGGGAGCTGTTTTTT
TRBJ2-1,TRBV6-1,.,CASSPGRRLNEQFF,TGTGCCAGCAGTCCGGGACGCCGCCTCAATGAGCAGTTCTTC
TRBJ2-5,TRBV5-1,.,CASSFEGRETQYF,TGCGCCAGCAGCTTCGAGGGGCGAGAGACCCAGTACTTC
TRBJ1-2,TRBV6-5,.,CASMGPEGGYTF,TGTGCCAGCATGGGGCCAGAGGGTGGCTACACCTTC
TRBJ2-7,TRBV7-2,TRBD1,CASSFRDRATYEQYF,TGTGCCAGCAGCTTTCGGGACAGGGCTACCTACGAGCAGTACTTC
TRBJ1-1,TRBV15,.,CATSRYSVMNTEAFF,TGTGCCACCAGCAGATATTCGGTCATGAACACTGAAGCTTTCTTT
TRBJ1-4,TRBV28,TRBD1,CASSRTGSWEKLFF,TGTGCCAGCAGTAGGACAGGCTCATGGGAAAAACTGTTTTTT
TRBJ1-1,TRBV5-4,.,CASSLYRVPQEAFF,TGTGCCAGCAGCCTTTACAGGGTCCCTCAAGAAGCTTTCTTT
TRBJ2-1,TRBV7-2,TRBD2,CASSFTSGGRYEQFF,TGTGCCAGCAGCTTCACTAGCGGGGGGCGGTATGAGCAGTTCTTC
TRBJ2-1,TRBV7-3,TRBD2,CASSLGPSGGDNEQFF,TGTGCCAGCAGCTTGGGGCCTAGCGGGGGCGACAATGAGCAGTTCTTC